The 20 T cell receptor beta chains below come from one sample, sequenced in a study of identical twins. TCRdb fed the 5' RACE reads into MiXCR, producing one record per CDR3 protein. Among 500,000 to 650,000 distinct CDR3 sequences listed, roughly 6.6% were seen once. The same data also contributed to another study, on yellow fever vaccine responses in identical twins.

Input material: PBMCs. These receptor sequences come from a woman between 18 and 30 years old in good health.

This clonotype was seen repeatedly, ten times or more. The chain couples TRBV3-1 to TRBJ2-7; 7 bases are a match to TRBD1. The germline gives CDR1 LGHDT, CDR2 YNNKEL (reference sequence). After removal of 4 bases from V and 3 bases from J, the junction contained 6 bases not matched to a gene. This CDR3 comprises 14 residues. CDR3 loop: CASSPRDRLYEQYV. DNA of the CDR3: TGTGCCAGCAGCCCCCGGGACAGACTCTACGAGCAGTACGTC.

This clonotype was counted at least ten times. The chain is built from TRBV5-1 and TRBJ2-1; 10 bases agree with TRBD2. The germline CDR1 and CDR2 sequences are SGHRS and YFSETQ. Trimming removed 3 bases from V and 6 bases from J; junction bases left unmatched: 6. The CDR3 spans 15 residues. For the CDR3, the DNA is TGCGCCAGCAGCTCTGCTAGCGGGAGTGGCAATGAGCAGTTCTTC. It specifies CASSSASGSGNEQFF. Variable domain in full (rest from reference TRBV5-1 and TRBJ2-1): KAGVTQTPRYLIKTRGQQVTLSCSPISGHRSVSWYQQTPGQGLQFLFEYFSETQRNKGNFPGRFSGRQFSNSRSEMNVSTLELGDSALYLCASSSASGSGNEQFFGPGTRLTVL.

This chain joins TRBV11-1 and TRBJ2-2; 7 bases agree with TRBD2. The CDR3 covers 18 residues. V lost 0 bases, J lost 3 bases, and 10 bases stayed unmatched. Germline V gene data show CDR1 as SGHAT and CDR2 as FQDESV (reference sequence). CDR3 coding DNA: TGTGCCAGCAGCTTAGCGCTCGGCCTAGCGGTAGACACCGGGGAGCTGTTTTTT. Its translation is CASSLALGLAVDTGELFF.

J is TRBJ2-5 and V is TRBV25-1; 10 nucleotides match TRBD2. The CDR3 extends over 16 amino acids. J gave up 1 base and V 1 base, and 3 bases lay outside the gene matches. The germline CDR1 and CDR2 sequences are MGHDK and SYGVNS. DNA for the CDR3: TGTGCCAGCAGTGAATGGGCTAGCGGGAGCCAAGAGACCCAGTACTTC. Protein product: CASSEWASGSQETQYF.

CDR3 in DNA: TGCGCCAGCAGCGAGGGAGAAGGGCGAACCCGTCAGTACGTC. This sequence encodes CASSEGEGRTRQYV. The V and J genes are TRBV10-2 and TRBJ2-7; tentative D call: TRBD2 (5 bases). Germline CDR1 reads WSHSY; CDR2 reads SAAADI. V was pared by 6 bases and J by 10 bases, with 22 bases between. The CDR3 totals 14 residues.

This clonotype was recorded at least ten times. CDR3 residues: CASSFSGSSYNEQFF. The DNA for the CDR3 is TGTGCCAGCAGCTTTAGCGGGAGCTCCTACAATGAGCAGTTCTTC. The genes are TRBV7-2 and TRBJ2-1, with 9 bases matching TRBD2. Germline lookup yields CDR1 SGHTA and CDR2 FQGNSA. The CDR3 is 15 residues long. V shed 3 bases and J 0 bases; nucleotides not matched to a gene: 0.

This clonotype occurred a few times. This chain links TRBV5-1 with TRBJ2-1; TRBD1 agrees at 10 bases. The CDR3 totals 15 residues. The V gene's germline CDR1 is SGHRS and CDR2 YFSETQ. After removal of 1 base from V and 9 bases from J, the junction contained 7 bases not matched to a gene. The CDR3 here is CASSLSGDRGTEQFF. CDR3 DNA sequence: TGCGCCAGCAGCTTGAGCGGGGACAGGGGCACTGAGCAGTTCTTC.

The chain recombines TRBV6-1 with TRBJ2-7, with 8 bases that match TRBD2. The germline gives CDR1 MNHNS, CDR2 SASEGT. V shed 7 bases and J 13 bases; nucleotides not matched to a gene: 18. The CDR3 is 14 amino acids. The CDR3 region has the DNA TGTGCCAGCACCCCCCGCCGGGAGGGTTTTTCTTTATACTTC. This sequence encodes CASTPRREGFSLYF.

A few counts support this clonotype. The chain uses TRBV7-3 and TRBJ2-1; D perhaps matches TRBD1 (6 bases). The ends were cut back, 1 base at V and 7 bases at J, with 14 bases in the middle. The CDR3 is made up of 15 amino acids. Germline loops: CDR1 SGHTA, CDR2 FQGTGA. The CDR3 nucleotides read TGTGCCAGCAGCTTAAAGGACAGCCTGGAGAATGAGCAGTTCTTC. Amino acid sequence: CASSLKDSLENEQFF.

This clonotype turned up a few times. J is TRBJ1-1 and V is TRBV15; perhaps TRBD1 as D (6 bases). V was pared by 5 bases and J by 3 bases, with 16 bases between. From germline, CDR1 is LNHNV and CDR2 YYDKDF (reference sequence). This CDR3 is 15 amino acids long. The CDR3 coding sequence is TGTGCCACCAGCCCCCGAATGAGGGGGTACACTGAAGCTTTCTTT. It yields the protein CATSPRMRGYTEAFF.

The CDR3: CASSFQSGGLQETQYF. DNA for the CDR3: TGTGCCAGCAGTTTTCAGTCGGGGGGGCTTCAAGAGACCCAGTACTTC. J is TRBJ2-5 and V is TRBV27; 8 nucleotides agree with TRBD2. CDR1 is MNHEY and CDR2 is SMNVEV in the germline V gene (reference sequence). The CDR3 covers 16 residues. With V trimmed by 3 bases and J by 2 bases, 8 bases remained unmatched.

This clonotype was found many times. The CDR3 nucleotides read TGTGCCAGCAGCTTAGTAGCTACAGGGCGAACTAATGAAAAACTGTTTTTT. It yields the protein CASSLVATGRTNEKLFF. The V gene is TRBV7-2, the J gene TRBJ1-4; weak D call: TRBD1 (6 bases). Germline CDR1 and CDR2: SGHTA and FQGNSA. Trimming pared 1 base from V and 1 base from J, leaving 13 bases between. The CDR3 spans 17 residues.

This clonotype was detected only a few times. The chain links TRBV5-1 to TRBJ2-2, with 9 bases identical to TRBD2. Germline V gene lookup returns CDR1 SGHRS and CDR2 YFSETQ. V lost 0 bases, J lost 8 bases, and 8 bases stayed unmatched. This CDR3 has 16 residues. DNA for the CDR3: TGCGCCAGCAGCTTGGGACTAGCGGTCCCAGCGGGGGAGCTGTTTTTT. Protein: CASSLGLAVPAGELFF.

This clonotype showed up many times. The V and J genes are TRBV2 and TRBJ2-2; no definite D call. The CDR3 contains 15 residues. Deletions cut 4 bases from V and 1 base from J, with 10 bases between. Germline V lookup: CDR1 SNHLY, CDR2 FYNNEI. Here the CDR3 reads CASSVWGQNTGELFF. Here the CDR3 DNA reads TGTGCCAGCAGTGTTTGGGGTCAGAACACCGGGGAGCTGTTTTTT. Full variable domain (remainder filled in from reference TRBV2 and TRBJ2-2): EPEVTQTPSHQVTQMGQEVILRCVPISNHLYFYWYRQILGQKVEFLVSFYNNEISEKSEIFDDQFSVERPDGSNFTLKIRSTKLEDSAMYFCASSVWGQNTGELFFGEGSRLTVL.

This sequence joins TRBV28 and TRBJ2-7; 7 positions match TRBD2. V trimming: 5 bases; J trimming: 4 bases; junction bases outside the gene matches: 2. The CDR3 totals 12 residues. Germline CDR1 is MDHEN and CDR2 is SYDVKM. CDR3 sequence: CASSSGDYEQYV. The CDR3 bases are TGTGCCAGCAGTAGCGGGGATTACGAGCAGTACGTC.

The CDR3, as DNA: TGTGCCAGCAGCCAAACCCCGGCAGGGGGCGGGGAGCTGTTTTTT. It is translated as CASSQTPAGGGELFF. The rearrangement uses TRBV3-1 and TRBJ2-2; TRBD1 agrees at 7 bases. This CDR3 contains 15 residues. The germline V gene encodes CDR1 LGHDT and CDR2 YNNKEL (reference sequence). After removal of 2 bases from V and 7 bases from J, the junction contained 7 bases not matched to a gene.

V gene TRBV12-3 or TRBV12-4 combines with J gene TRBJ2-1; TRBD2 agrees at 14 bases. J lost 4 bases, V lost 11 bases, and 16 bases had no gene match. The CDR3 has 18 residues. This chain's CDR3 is CAFSLGLAGGSMYNEQFF. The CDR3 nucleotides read TGTGCCTTCAGTTTAGGACTAGCGGGGGGTAGTATGTACAATGAGCAGTTCTTC.

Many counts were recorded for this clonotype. Here the CDR3 reads CASSLEWAESSYEQYF. The CDR3 DNA is TGTGCCAGCAGTTTAGAGTGGGCAGAGAGCTCCTACGAGCAGTACTTC. The chain recombines TRBV12-3 or TRBV12-4 with TRBJ2-7; no reliable D call. The length of the CDR3 is 16 residues. The V and J ends lost 1 base and 0 bases respectively, with 13 bases between them.

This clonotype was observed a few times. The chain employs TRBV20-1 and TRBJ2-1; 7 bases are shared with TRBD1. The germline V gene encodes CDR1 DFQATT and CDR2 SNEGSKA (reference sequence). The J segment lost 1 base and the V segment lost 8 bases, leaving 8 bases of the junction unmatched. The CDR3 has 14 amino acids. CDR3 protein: CSMRGGPSYNEQFF. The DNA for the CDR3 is TGCAGTATGAGAGGGGGCCCGTCCTACAATGAGCAGTTCTTC.

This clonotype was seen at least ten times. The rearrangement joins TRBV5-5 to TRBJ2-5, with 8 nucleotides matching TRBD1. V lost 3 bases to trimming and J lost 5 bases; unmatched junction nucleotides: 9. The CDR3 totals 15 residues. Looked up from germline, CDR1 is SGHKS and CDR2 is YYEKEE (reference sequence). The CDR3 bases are TGTGCCAGCAGCTCCTTGGACAGGGTCTATGAGACCCAGTACTTC. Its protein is CASSSLDRVYETQYF.